The clone carrying this T cell receptor beta chain was seen just once. Its antigen is unknown. The sample is drawn from a study of blood T cells in healthy people across ages. Looking at the study overall: Every two T cells gave about one barcoded beta molecule via template switching. Study results and caveats: Any conclusive comparison of naive versus antigen-experienced cells was prevented by using unsorted PBMCs.

A second PCR of 7 to 11 cycles used a sample-barcoded 5' primer and a J-beta primer mix. TCRdb reprocessed the 5' RACE reads with MiXCR, giving one entry per CDR3 protein. The table has roughly 700,000 distinct CDR3 sequences, 49% seen once. Trimming left V 5 bases short and J 4 bases short, with 11 bases between. The CDR3 runs 13 residues. In germline, CDR1 is SGHVS, CDR2 FQNEAQ. A minimum of 6 million PBMCs was isolated per sample. Extracted total RNA amounted to at least 5 micrograms for each sample. This TCR was recovered from an older woman in good health. This chain connects TRBV7-8 to TRBJ1-1; D gene uncertain. The sample comprised blood. For the CDR3, the DNA is TGTGCCAGCAGCCTTGAATGGGGCACTGAAGCTTTCTTT. Residues: CASSLEWGTEAFF.